The T cell receptor (beta chain) described here comes from a study of T cell repertoires in cytomegalovirus infection. On the study more broadly: Indicated by public TCR beta signatures were CMV infection and matching HLA type.

V was clipped by 6 bases and J by 7 bases; unmatched bases: 8. The CDR3 has 14 amino acids. TCRdb re-derived calls from the reads in MiXCR, one entry per CDR3 protein. The sample has about 310,000 distinct CDR3 sequences, 25% seen once. Study-wide findings and caveats: Public TCR beta family frequency separated CMV-and-HLA carriers, including in an independent cohort. Within the response measured ex vivo, HLA-C-restricted CMV-specific TCR beta clonotypes were dominant.

In the case of this clonotype: The antigen is undetermined.

The sample in question was cultured PBMCs, obtained from culture after CMV antigen stimulation. The TCR sequence derives from a human donor in good health (CMV status not recorded). Some clones in this sample may be carry-over from other donors' samples. The chain combines TRBV12-3 or TRBV12-4 with TRBJ1-2; 10 bases match TRBD1. The CDR3 sequence is CASSYRQGASGYTF. CDR3 nucleotide sequence: TGTGCCAGCAGCTACCGACAGGGGGCCAGTGGCTACACCTTC.